Here is one TCR beta chain with its context. Its antigen remains unidentified. Base-call qualities are not available, and no considerably larger clone is one nucleotide away. The entry originates in a study of blood T cell repertoires in COVID-19 (TCRdb year 2020). Context from the whole study: Samples covering the acute and convalescent phases of COVID-19 were provided by collaborators in the United States, Italy and Spain. The samples were drawn from two sources: the first 160 participants of the ongoing ImmuneRACE study, and 950 to 1,500 subjects contributed by 6 global collaborators. HLA class I and class II types, where available, came from metadata supplied by the sample provider rather than from assay-based typing. The repertoires were released in a freely available public database intended as a resource for research on the immune response to SARS-CoV-2. The dataset comprised deeply sampled blood TCRbeta repertoires from subjects exposed to, actively infected with, or recovered from COVID-19. Nearly every sample came with metadata listing a de-identified subject ID, COVID-19 status, age in years and sex. The material from the prospective study consisted of cDNA or gDNA derived from T cells, B-cell-depleted T cells, or PBMCs.

Trimming accounts for 4 bases at V and 4 bases at J, while the number of junction bases matched to no gene is 3. The CDR3 has 13 amino acids, counting the end cysteine and phenylalanine. CDR3 DNA only is kept here, 39 bases in frame from base 1. The germline V gene specifies ENHRY as CDR1 and SYGVKD as CDR2. Here is what the overall study found, with its caveats: Clinical and demographic metadata were provided uncurated, with the amount varying by source and participant.

TCRbeta CDR3 regions were amplified from genomic DNA using the immunoSEQ Assay, a bias-controlled multiplex PCR. As for the original processing: Within the assay, amplification of reference gene primers was used to estimate how many nucleated cells each sample contained. Sequence reads were collapsed and filtered to measure the absolute abundance of every unique TCRbeta CDR3 rearrangement. Productive Simpson clonality was computed per sample as the square root of Simpson's diversity index over productive rearrangements. TCRdb holds this immuneACCESS table with in-frame rearrangements only. Some clones are missing; in checked studies, unresolved V genes explain under half, and the rest has no known cause. The V and J calls and clone size come from that table; D and trimming were worked out from the DNA. This sample is represented by 95,000 to 150,000 clones; just under 80% of them were singletons. Clones ranked in the top ten supply 15% to 20% of the sample.

The collaborating institutions used their own protocols to collect whole blood in K2EDTA tubes. For TCRbeta analysis, collaborators shipped samples as frozen whole blood, isolated PBMCs, or DNA extracted from either of those sample types. The sequence joins TRBV10-3 to TRBJ2-5; a stretch of 7 junction bases matches TRBD1. The sequence was obtained from a man aged 55-75 years with active or convalescent COVID-19. Sequencing input: peripheral blood. Read as DNA, the sequence is TGTGCCATCAGTGTTGCAGGGGGAGAGACCCAGTACTTC. The resulting protein is CAISVAGGETQYF.